This T cell receptor (beta chain) was sequenced during a study of blood T cells in healthy people across ages. Points from the study as a whole: Observed TCR beta diversity per million T cells went down as age went up. This fall followed a roughly linear course with age.

Each of the donors had roughly 9.4 milliliters of peripheral blood drawn into EDTA-treated Vacutainer tubes. Together with a sample-barcoded 5' primer, a J-beta primer mix was included in a second PCR lasting 7 to 11 cycles. Every cDNA was tagged by a template-switch adaptor with 12 random nucleotides. Any given sample supplied a minimum of 2.5 million CDR3-containing paired-end reads. TCRdb reprocessed the 5' RACE reads via MiXCR and lists one record per CDR3 protein. The sample lists roughly 2 million distinct CDR3 sequences; around half were seen once. Trimming shortened V by 3 bases and J by 4 bases, and 4 bases separated the two germline ends. Germline CDR1 reads DFQATT; CDR2 reads SNEGSKA (reference sequence). The CDR3 totals 11 residues. A word on this clonotype: As yet, its antigen is unknown.

Sequencing was carried out using blood. This TCR was recovered from a woman in her 40s in good health. V usage is TRBV20-1 and J usage is TRBJ1-5; D remains ambiguous. CDR3 sequence: CSASRNQPQHF. CDR3 nucleotides: TGCAGTGCTAGTCGGAATCAGCCCCAGCATTTT.